This TCR beta chain originates from a study of CXCR3-negative and CXCR3-positive naive CD8 T cells. Findings and caveats of the study: CXCR3 expression dropped partially after cryopreservation, and most assays relied on fresh PBMCs. For CXCR3-positive naive cells, TRB CDR3s were more hydrophobic than those of CXCR3-negative naive cells.

Germline V gene sequence: CDR1 SGHRS, CDR2 YFSETQ. The CDR3 sequence is 15 residues long. Phenotypically, naive CD8+ T cells corresponded to CD45RO-CCR7+CD27+CD95-. The study made its TRB cDNA libraries by 5' RACE, adding UMI labels. TCRdb reprocessed the 5' RACE reads, keeping one entry per CDR3 protein, no DNA. Here the sample table reports under 70,000 distinct CDR3 sequences. On this clonotype: Its antigen is not identified.

Sequencing input: naive CXCR3+ CD8+ T cells from blood. Indicated subset: CD45RO-CCR7+CD27+CD95- naive CD8+ T cells expressing CXCR3 (TNR3+). This chain uses TRBV5-1 with TRBJ2-5; TCRdb proposes TRBD2, but this gene call is untestable without DNA. The clonotype comes from a human donor in good health. Some clones in this sample may be carry-over from other donors' samples. The CDR3 sequence: CASSLAGGNGETQYF.